The clone carrying this TCR beta chain was observed at least ten times. Antigen: not known. CDR1 MGHRA and CDR2 YSYEKL come from the germline V gene. This CDR3 comprises 16 residues. V was shortened by 4 bases and J by 0 bases, with 12 bases between the two germline ends. These data belong to a study of T cells in Graves' hyperthyroidism and ophthalmopathy. Template material for amplifying TCR beta CDR3 regions consisted of RNA transcripts. The HTBI primer set was used in a first-round RT-PCR of the TCR CDR3. TCRdb ran MiXCR on the multiplex PCR reads and lists one entry per CDR3 protein. In the table there are 540,000 or so distinct CDR3 sequences, approximately 44% of which are singletons. Study observations and caveats: Most thyroid clonotypes with frequency above 0.001 were detected in blood. Model predictions of ophthalmopathy came a median about six months before onset.

Patients having uncontrolled infection, another autoimmune disease, pregnancy or lactation were not included. Thyroid ultrasound, orbital computed tomography, clinical symptoms, and serum thyroxine and TRAb underpinned diagnoses. The clonotype was recovered from an adult woman with Graves' disease, either hyperthyroidism or ophthalmopathy (not recorded which). The chain combines TRBV4-1 with TRBJ1-4; D gene ambiguous. The sequencing sample was made of peripheral blood or thyroid tissue (not recorded which). The CDR3, as DNA: TGCGCCAGCAGCCGCTTCTACAGTCCAACTAATGAAAAACTGTTTTTT. This codes for CASSRFYSPTNEKLFF.